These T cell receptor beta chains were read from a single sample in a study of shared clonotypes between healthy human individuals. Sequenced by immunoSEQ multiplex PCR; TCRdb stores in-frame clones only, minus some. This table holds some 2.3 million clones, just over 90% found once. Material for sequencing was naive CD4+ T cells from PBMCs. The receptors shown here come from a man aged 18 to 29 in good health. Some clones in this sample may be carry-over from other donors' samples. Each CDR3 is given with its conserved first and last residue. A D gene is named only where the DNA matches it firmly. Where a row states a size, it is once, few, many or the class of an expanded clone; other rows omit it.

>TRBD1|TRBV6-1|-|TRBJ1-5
CASSENQGARGQPQHF
TGTGCCAGCAGTGAAAATCAGGGGGCGCGAGGTCAGCCCCAGCATTTT
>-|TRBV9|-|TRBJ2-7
CASSERQDEHLAYEQYF
TGTGCCAGCAGCGAGCGACAGGACGAGCATCTGGCTTACGAGCAGTACTTC
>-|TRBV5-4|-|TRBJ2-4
CASSFGAGKNIQYF
TGTGCCAGCAGCTTCGGGGCGGGAAAAAACATTCAGTACTTC
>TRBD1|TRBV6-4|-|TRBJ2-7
CASSGQGGWYEQYF
TGTGCCAGCAGTGGCCAAGGGGGCTGGTACGAGCAGTACTTC
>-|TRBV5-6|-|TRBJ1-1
CASSSPSQGSTEAFF
TGTGCCAGCAGCTCTCCTTCCCAGGGGAGCACTGAAGCTTTCTTT
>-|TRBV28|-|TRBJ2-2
CASSRTPYTGELFF
TGTGCCAGCAGCAGGACCCCTTACACCGGGGAGCTGTTTTTT
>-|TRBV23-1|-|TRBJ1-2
CATIKRAGEGRCGYTF
TGCGCGACAATCAAGCGGGCAGGGGAGGGTCGGTGTGGCTACACCTTC
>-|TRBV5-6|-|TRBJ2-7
CASSLGASEQYF
TGTGCCAGCAGCTTGGGGGCTAGCGAGCAGTACTTC
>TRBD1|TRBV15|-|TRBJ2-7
CATSRDKTTGGEQYF
TGTGCCACCAGCAGAGATAAGACCACAGGGGGTGAGCAGTACTTC
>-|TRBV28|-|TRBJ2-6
CASSLWEGPPGANVLTF
TGTGCCAGCAGTTTATGGGAGGGCCCACCTGGGGCCAACGTCCTGACTTTC
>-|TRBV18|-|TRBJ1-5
CASSPPGGDQPQHF
TGTGCCAGCTCACCACCGGGAGGGGATCAGCCCCAGCATTTT
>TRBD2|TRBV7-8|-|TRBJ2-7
CASSLVGLALPYEQYF
TGTGCCAGCAGCTTAGTTGGACTAGCCCTCCCCTACGAGCAGTACTTC
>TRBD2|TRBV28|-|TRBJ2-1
CASSLQGALAGGDEQFF
TGTGCCAGCAGTTTGCAAGGAGCTCTAGCGGGAGGGGATGAGCAGTTCTTC
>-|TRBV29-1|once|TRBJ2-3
CSITRTSTDTQYF
TGCAGCATCACGAGGACCAGCACAGATACGCAGTATTTT
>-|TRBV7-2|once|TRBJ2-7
CASSLGLRYEQYF
TGTGCCAGCAGCTTAGGGCTGCGCTACGAGCAGTACTTC
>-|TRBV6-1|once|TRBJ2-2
CASSFRVYTGELFF
TGTGCCAGCAGTTTCCGGGTCTACACCGGGGAGCTGTTTTTT
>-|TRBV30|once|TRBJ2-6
CAHPHDSGANVLTF
TGTGCCCACCCACACGACTCTGGGGCCAACGTCCTGACTTTC
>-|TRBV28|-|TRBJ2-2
CASSFITGELFF
TGTGCCAGCAGTTTTATAACCGGGGAGCTGTTTTTT
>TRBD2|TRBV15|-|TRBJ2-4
CATSSSDAGDIQYF
TGTGCCACCAGCTCAAGCGACGCGGGGGACATTCAGTACTTC
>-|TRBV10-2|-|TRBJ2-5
CASSGETQYF
TGCGCCAGCAGTGGAGAGACCCAGTACTTC
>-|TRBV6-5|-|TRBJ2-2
CASSTIWGELFF
TGTGCCAGCAGTACTATCTGGGGGGAGCTGTTTTTT
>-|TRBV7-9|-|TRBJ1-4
CASSLDWDGNEKLFF
TGTGCCAGCAGCTTAGACTGGGACGGGAATGAAAAACTGTTTTTT
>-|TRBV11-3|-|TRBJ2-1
CASSLSRDEQFF
TGTGCCAGCAGCTTGAGTCGAGATGAGCAGTTCTTC
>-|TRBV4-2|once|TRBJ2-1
CASSQGGKSYNEQFF
TGTGCCAGCAGCCAAGGGGGGAAGTCCTACAATGAGCAGTTCTTC
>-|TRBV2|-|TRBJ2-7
CASKARGLGSYEQYF
TGTGCCAGCAAGGCGCGGGGGCTCGGCTCCTACGAGCAGTACTTC
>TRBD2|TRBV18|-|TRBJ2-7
CASSPGTSGRERNRGNLYEQYF
TGTGCCAGCTCACCTGGGACTAGCGGGAGAGAGAGAAACAGGGGGAATTTGTACGAGCAGTACTTC
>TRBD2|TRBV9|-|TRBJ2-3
CASSATGGSTDTQYF
TGTGCCAGCAGCGCAACGGGGGGTAGCACAGATACGCAGTATTTT
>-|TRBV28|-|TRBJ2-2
CASSPLVVGTGELFF
TGTGCCAGCAGCCCCCTCGTGGTGGGCACCGGGGAGCTGTTTTTT